This T cell receptor (beta chain) was documented in a study of T-cell reconstitution after alpha-beta-depleted transplantation in children (dated by TCRdb to 2016 to 2018). For the study in its entirety: Using TCR repertoire profiling, the study followed T-cell immune reconstitution in a quantitative way in children after TCRalphabeta/CD19-depleted allogeneic hematopoietic cell transplantation. Results the study describes overall, beyond this receptor: The apparently early alphabetaT-cell count recovery about two months after transplant was reportedly dependent on only several hundred rapidly expanded clones derived from non-depleted graft cells. The frequencies of hyperexpanded clones fell over the following months, and after one year, T-cell counts and TCRbeta diversity were mostly attributed to newly produced T cells. In some patients, the high TCRbeta diversity seen at day 60 was put down to recipient T cells and intrathymic progenitors that had survived conditioning.

Per the publication, the treatment or condition label means: allogeneic hematopoietic cell transplantation with graft depleted of TCRalphabeta T cells and CD19 B cells. The transplant recipients were children given TCRalphabeta/CD19-depleted allogeneic hematopoietic cell grafts. Library construction relied on PCR. TCRdb shows the sequencer as Illumina HiSeq 2500. TCR libraries were prepared with molecular barcoding, using unique molecular identifiers to normalize TCRbeta repertoire quantification. TCRdb cleaned the public reads at Q25 with fastp, built clones with MiXCR and kept in-frame beta chains. One record per CDR3 amino acid sequence lists the most common genes and DNA. The sample yields nearly 250,000 distinct CDR3 sequences; 6.5% to 10% were counted once. The ten most abundant clones make up under 8% of the sample. This clonotype was found many times. Its antigen is unknown. There are no base qualities to consult, and no much larger clone falls within one base.

The receptor was isolated from a male patient between 10 and 17 years old who had a stem cell transplant for acute lymphoblastic leukemia, so the T cells may come from the graft donor. This sample comprised PBMCs, mostly from graft donor cells, obtained 180 days after TCRalphabeta/CD19-depleted stem cell transplant.

The DNA sequence follows: TGCAGTGCTAGAGATTTTGGTACCGGGGAGCTGTTTTTT. This encodes CSARDFGTGELFF. Recombination linked TRBV20-1 to TRBJ2-2; the D gene cannot be named for sure. V is pared back by 0 bases and J by 5 bases, with 7 bases lying between the germline termini. The germline V gene (reference sequence) supplies CDR1 DFQATT and CDR2 SNEGSKA. Including the terminal cysteine and phenylalanine, the CDR3 comprises 13 residues. Only the CDR3 DNA stays, 39 bases, in frame from base 1.